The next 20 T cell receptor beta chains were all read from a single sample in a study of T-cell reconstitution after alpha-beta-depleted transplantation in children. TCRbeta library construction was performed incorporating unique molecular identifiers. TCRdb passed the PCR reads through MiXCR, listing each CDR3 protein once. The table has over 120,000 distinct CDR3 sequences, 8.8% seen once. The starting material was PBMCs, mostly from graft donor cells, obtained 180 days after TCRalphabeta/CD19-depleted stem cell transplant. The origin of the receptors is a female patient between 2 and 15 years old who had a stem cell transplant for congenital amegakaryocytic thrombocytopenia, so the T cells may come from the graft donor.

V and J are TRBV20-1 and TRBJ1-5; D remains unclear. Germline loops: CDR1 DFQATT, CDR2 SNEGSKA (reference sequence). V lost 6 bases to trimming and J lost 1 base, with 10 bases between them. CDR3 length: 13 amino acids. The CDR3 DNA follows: TGCAGTGCCTCTCCCGCAAGCAATCAGCCCCAGCATTTT. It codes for CSASPASNQPQHF.

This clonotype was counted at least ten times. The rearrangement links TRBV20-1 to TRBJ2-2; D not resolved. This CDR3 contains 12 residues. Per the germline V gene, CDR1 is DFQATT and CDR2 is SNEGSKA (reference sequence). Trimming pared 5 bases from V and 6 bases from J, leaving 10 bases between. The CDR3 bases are TGCAGTGCTCACTCTAGTGCCGGGGAGCTGTTTTTT. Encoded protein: CSAHSSAGELFF.

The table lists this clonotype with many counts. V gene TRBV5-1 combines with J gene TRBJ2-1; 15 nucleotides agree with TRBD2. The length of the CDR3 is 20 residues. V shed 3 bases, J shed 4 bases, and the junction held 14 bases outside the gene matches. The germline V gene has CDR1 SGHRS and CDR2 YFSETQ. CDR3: CASSWGTSGRPPKVYNEQFF. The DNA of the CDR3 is TGCGCCAGCAGCTGGGGGACTAGCGGGAGGCCTCCCAAAGTATACAATGAGCAGTTCTTC.

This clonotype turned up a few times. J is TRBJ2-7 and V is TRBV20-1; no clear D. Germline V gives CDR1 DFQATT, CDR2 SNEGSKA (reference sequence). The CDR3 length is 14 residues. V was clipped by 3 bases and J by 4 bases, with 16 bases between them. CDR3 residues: CSASKVAGRYEQYF. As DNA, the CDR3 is TGCAGTGCTAGCAAAGTTGCAGGCAGGTACGAGCAGTACTTC.

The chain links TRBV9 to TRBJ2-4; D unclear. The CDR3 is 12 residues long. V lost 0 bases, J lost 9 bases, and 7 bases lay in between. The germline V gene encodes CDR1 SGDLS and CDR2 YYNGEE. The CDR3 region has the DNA TGTGCCAGCAGCGTAGATACCGGCATTCAGTACTTC. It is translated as CASSVDTGIQYF.

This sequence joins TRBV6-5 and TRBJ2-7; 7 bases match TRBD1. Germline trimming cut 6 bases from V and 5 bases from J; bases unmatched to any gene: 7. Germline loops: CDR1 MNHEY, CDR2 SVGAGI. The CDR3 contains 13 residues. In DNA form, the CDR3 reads TGTGCCAGCAGGTGGAACAGGGGCCACGAGCAGTACTTC. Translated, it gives CASRWNRGHEQYF.

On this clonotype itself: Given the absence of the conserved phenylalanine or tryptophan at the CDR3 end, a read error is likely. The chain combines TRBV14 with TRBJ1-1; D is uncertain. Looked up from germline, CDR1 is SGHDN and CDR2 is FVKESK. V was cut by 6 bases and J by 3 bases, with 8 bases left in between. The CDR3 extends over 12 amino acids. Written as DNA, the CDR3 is TGTGCCAGCAGTCGACCGTACACTGAAGCTTTCTTG. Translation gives CASSRPYTEAFL.

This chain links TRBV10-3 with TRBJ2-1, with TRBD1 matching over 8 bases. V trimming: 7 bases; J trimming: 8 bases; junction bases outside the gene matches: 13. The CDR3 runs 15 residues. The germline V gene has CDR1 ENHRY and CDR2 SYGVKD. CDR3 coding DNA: TGTGCCATCACTGAAGGACAGGGCATTGGAGATGAGCAGTTCTTC. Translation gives CAITEGQGIGDEQFF.

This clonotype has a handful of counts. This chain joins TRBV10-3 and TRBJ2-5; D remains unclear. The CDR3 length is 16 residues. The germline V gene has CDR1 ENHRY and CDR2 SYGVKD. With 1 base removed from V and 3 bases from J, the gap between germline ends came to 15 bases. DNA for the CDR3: TGTGCCATCAGTGAGTTGGGTTTGATCACTGAAGAGACCCAGTACTTC. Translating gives CAISELGLITEETQYF.

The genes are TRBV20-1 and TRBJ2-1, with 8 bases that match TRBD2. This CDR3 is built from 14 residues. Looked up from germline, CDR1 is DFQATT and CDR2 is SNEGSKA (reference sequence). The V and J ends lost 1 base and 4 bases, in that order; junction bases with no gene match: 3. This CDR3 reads CSARATSGYNEQFF. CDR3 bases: TGCAGTGCTAGAGCAACTAGCGGTTACAATGAGCAGTTCTTC.

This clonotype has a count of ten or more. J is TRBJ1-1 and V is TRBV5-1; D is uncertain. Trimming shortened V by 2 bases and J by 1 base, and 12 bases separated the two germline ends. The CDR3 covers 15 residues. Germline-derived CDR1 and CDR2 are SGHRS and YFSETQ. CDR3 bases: TGCGCCAGCAGCTTTTTGGCAATTAAGAACACTGAAGCTTTCTTT. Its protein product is CASSFLAIKNTEAFF.

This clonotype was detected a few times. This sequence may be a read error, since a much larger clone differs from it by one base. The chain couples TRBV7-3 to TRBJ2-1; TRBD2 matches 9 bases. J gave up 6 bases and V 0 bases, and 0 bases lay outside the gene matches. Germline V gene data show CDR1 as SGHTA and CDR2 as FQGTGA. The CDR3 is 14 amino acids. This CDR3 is CASSLTSGSNEQFF. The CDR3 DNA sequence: TGTGCCAGCAGCTTAACTAGCGGGAGCAATGAGCAGTTCTTC.

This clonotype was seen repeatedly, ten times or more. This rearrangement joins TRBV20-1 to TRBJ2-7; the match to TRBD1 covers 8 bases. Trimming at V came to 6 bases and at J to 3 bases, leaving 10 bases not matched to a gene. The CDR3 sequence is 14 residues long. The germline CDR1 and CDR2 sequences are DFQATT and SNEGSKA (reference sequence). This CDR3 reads CSARPRDRNYEQYF. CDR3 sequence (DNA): TGCAGTGCGCGACCCCGGGACAGGAACTACGAGCAGTACTTC.

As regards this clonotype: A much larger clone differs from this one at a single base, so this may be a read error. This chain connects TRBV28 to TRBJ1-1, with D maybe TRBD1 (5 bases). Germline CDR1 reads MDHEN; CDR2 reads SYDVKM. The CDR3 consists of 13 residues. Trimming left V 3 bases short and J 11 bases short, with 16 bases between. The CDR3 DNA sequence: TGTGCCAGCAGTTTGGACAACAGTGGTTACGCTTTCTTT. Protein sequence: CASSLDNSGYAFF.

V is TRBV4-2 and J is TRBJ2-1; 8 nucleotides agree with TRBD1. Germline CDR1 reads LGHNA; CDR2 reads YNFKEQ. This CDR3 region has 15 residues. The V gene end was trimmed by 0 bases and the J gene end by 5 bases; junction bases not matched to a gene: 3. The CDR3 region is CASSQDRGLHNEQFF. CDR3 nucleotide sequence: TGTGCCAGCAGCCAAGACAGGGGGCTACACAATGAGCAGTTCTTC.

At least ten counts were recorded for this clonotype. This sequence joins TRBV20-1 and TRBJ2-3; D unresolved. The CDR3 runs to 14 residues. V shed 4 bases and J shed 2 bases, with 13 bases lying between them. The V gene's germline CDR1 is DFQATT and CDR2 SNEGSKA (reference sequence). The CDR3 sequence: CSAIPVGYTDTQYF. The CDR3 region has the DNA TGCAGTGCTATTCCTGTTGGGTACACAGATACGCAGTATTTT.

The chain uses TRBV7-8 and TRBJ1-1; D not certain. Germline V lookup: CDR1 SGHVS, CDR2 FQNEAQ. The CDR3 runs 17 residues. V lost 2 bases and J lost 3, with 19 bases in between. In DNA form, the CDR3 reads TGTGCCAGCAGCTTAAACCCCTGGAGGGCTCGGGACACTGAAGCTTTCTTT. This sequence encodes CASSLNPWRARDTEAFF.

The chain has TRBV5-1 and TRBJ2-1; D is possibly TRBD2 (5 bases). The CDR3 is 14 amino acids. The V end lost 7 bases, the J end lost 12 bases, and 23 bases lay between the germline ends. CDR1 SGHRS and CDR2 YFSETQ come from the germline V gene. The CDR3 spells CASAPSGLYVAQFF. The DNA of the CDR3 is TGCGCCAGCGCCCCGTCAGGACTGTACGTGGCGCAGTTCTTC.

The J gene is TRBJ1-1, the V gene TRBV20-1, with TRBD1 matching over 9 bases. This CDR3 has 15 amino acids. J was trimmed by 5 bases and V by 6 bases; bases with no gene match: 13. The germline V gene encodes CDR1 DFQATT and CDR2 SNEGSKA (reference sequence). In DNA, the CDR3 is TGCAGTGCATCAGATACCGGGACAGGGAGGACTGAAGCTTTCTTT. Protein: CSASDTGTGRTEAFF.

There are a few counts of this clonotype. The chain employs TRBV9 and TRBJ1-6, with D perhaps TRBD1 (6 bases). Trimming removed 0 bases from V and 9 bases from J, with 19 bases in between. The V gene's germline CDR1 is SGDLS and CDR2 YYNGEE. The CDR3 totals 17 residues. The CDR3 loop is CASSVEAAAGVVSPLHF. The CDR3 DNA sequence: TGTGCCAGCAGCGTAGAGGCGGCGGCAGGGGTTGTTTCACCCCTCCACTTT. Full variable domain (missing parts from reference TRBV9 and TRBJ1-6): DSGVTQTPKHLITATGQRVTLRCSPRSGDLSVYWYQQSLDQGLQFLIQYYNGEERAKGNILERFSAQQFPDLHSELNLSSLELGDSALYFCASSVEAAAGVVSPLHFGNGTRLTVT.